What follows are 2 T cell receptor beta chains derived from one specimen sequenced in a study of cytomegalovirus exposure and HLA in healthy donors. In the PCR, 60 Vbeta and 13 Jbeta primers were used. TCRdb's copy holds only in-frame clones and misses some; the assay was immunoSEQ multiplex PCR. Of approximately 150,000 clones listed, around 86% are singletons. The sequencing input was PBMCs. These receptor sequences come from a man aged 50 to 60 in good health and CMV-seropositive.

The chain employs TRBV5-1 and TRBJ2-1, with 10 bases matching TRBD2. Looked up from germline, CDR1 is SGHRS and CDR2 is YFSETQ. V lost 3 bases to trimming and J lost 4 bases; unmatched junction nucleotides: 7. CDR3 size: 16 residues. This CDR3 is CASSWALAGAYNEQFF. The CDR3 DNA reads as TGCGCCAGCAGCTGGGCCCTAGCGGGGGCTTACAATGAGCAGTTCTTC.

The chain couples TRBV15 to TRBJ1-2; TRBD1 matches at 7 bases. V was clipped by 2 bases and J by 5 bases; unmatched bases: 11. Germline V CDR1 and CDR2: LNHNV, YYDKDF (reference sequence). This CDR3 has 16 amino acids. CDR3 amino acids: CATSRPWAQGSYGYTF. CDR3 DNA sequence: TGTGCCACCAGCAGACCATGGGCACAGGGGAGTTATGGCTACACCTTC.